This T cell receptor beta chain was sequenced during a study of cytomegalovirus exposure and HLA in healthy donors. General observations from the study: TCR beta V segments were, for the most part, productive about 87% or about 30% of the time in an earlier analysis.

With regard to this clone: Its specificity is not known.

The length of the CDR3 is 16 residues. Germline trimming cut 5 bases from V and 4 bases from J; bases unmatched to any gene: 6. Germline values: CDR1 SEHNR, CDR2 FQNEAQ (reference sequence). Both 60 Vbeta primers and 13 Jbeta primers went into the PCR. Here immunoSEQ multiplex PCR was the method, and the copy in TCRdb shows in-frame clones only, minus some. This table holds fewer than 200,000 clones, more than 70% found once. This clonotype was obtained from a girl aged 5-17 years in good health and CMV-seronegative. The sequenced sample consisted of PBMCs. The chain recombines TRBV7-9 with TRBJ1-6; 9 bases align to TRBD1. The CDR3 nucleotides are TGTGCCAGCAGCATAACAGGGGGCGCGTATAATTCACCCCTCCACTTT. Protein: CASSITGGAYNSPLHF.